The source of this T cell receptor beta chain is a study of CD4 T cells in relation to SARS-CoV-2 and coronaviruses. V was pared by 2 bases and J by 6 bases, with 10 bases between. The CDR3 runs 13 residues. Germline CDR1 reads MNHEY; CDR2 reads SVGAGI. CD4+ T cells from unexposed donors were obtained before the COVID-19 pandemic (2011-2018). After around nine days of culture, CD4+ T cells were isolated. Comment on this clone: As yet, its antigen is unknown.

Profiling relied on immunoSEQ multiplex PCR, and the TCRdb table lists in-frame clones only, not all of them. The top ten hold 9.5% to 15% of the sample, which has about 24,000 clones, approximately 72% seen once. V usage is TRBV6-5 and J usage is TRBJ1-1; D remains unclear. The sample taken for sequencing was CD4+ T cells from PBMCs, cultured in vitro. The clonotype comes from a human donor in good health. CDR3: CASSYPGLAEAFF. Written as DNA, the CDR3 is TGTGCCAGCAGTTACCCAGGACTTGCTGAAGCTTTCTTT.